These T cell receptor beta chains were read from a single sample in a study of blood T cell repertoires in COVID-19. Sequencing was performed with immunoSEQ multiplex PCR; in TCRdb, only in-frame clones are kept and a portion is missing. The repertoire holds 90,000 to 120,000 clones, with 89% as singletons. The specimen sequenced was peripheral blood. All receptors derive from a man aged 40-49 years with active or convalescent COVID-19. Each CDR3 is given with its conserved first and last residue. A D gene is named only where the DNA matches it firmly. Some rows have no size entry. The others give once, few or many, or a class for an expanded clone.

clone size	V gene	J gene	D gene	CDR3 protein	CDR3 DNA
.	TRBV28	TRBJ1-2	.	CASTPSGPPGYTF	TGTGCCAGCACCCCCTCAGGCCCGCCGGGCTACACCTTC
.	TRBV2	TRBJ1-5	.	CASSEGGLGGRDQPQHF	TGTGCCAGCAGTGAAGGCGGTTTAGGCGGGAGGGATCAGCCCCAGCATTTT
.	TRBV28	TRBJ1-5	TRBD1	CASSLGTGDTPGNQPQHF	TGTGCCAGCAGTTTAGGGACAGGGGACACCCCAGGCAATCAGCCCCAGCATTTT
.	TRBV12-3/TRBV12-4	TRBJ1-5	.	CASSQGSQPQHF	TGTGCCAGCAGCCAGGGTAGCCAGCCCCAGCATTTT
once	TRBV28	TRBJ2-2	TRBD2	CASSHGLAGYRWELFF	TGTGCCAGCAGTCATGGGCTAGCGGGGTACAGGTGGGAGCTGTTTTTT
.	TRBV18	TRBJ1-1	.	CASSPKPNTEAFF	TGTGCCAGCTCACCAAAGCCGAACACTGAAGCTTTCTTT
.	TRBV2	TRBJ2-5	.	CASTPDGGPQETQYF	TGTGCCAGCACCCCGGACGGAGGACCACAAGAGACCCAGTACTTC
.	TRBV6-4	TRBJ2-1	.	CAQQGTGTSAPGGPNEQFF	TGTGCCCAGCAGGGGACAGGGACTAGTGCCCCTGGGGGTCCCAATGAGCAGTTCTTC
.	TRBV27	TRBJ1-2	.	CASSYGQSYGYTF	TGTGCCAGCAGTTATGGACAGTCCTATGGCTACACCTTC
.	TRBV7-2	TRBJ2-3	.	CASSNGTASTDTQYF	TGTGCCAGCAGCAACGGGACTGCTAGCACAGATACGCAGTATTTT
.	TRBV7-9	TRBJ2-1	.	CASSPWDSLGEQFF	TGTGCCAGCAGCCCCTGGGACTCACTAGGTGAGCAGTTCTTC
.	TRBV28	TRBJ2-1	.	CASSRGQPYNEQFF	TGTGCCAGCAGCCGAGGGCAGCCTTACAATGAGCAGTTCTTC
.	TRBV7-3	TRBJ1-6	TRBD1	CASSLTAWTGGDSPLHF	TGTGCCAGCAGCCTGACCGCCTGGACAGGGGGTGATTCACCCCTCCACTTT
.	TRBV27	TRBJ2-1	TRBD1	CASSLPLGTGLFF	TGTGCCAGCAGTTTACCACTCGGGACAGGGCTGTTCTTC
.	TRBV5-1	TRBJ1-1	.	CASSPAGTNMNTEAFF	TGCGCCAGCAGCCCGGCCGGGACAAACATGAACACTGAAGCTTTCTTT
.	TRBV10-3	TRBJ2-7	.	CAISESGFPGYEQYF	TGTGCCATCAGTGAGTCGGGGTTTCCGGGATACGAGCAGTACTTC
.	TRBV6-6	TRBJ2-3	TRBD2	CASRGTGGLTDTQYF	TGTGCCAGCAGGGGGACGGGGGGACTCACAGATACGCAGTATTTT